These 11 T cell receptor beta chains were all obtained from the same sample, sequenced in a study of blood T cell repertoires in COVID-19 (dated by TCRdb to 2020 to 2022). Receptor libraries were prepared by the immunoSEQ multiplex PCR assay. The table was pulled from immuneACCESS by TCRdb, which kept in-frame rearrangements only. Such tables lose some clones; where checked, under half of the loss comes from unresolved V genes, and the rest has no known cause. Recorded for this sample are around 270,000 clones; over 75% of them occurred a single time. The top ten hold about 2.5% of the sample. Sequencing was performed on peripheral blood. The receptors here all came from a woman between 45 and 60 years old with acute or convalescent COVID-19.

V and J are TRBV4-1 and TRBJ2-3, with 8 bases identical to TRBD1. The germline V gene has CDR1 MGHRA and CDR2 YSYEKL. V shed 2 bases and J 2 bases; nucleotides not matched to a gene: 9. The CDR3 contains 17 residues. This CDR3 reads CASSQTQGARDTDTQYF. CDR3 in DNA: TGCGCCAGCAGCCAAACCCAGGGGGCACGCGACACAGATACGCAGTATTTT.

The chain recombines TRBV19 with TRBJ2-1, with TRBD1 matching 10 bases. This CDR3 spans 16 amino acids. With 6 bases clipped from V and 8 bases from J, the junction kept 13 bases outside the gene matches. Germline V CDR1 and CDR2: LNHDA, SQIVND (reference sequence). The CDR3 nucleotides are TGTGCCAGTAGAATCATCACGGTCGACAGGGGGCATGAGCAGTTCTTC. Translating it yields CASRIITVDRGHEQFF.

This chain joins TRBV5-3 and TRBJ2-1; D ambiguous. TRBV5-3 is an open reading frame whose function is uncertain. The CDR3 is made up of 15 amino acids. V was cut by 1 base and J by 4 bases, with 12 bases left in between. CDR3 loop: CARSLCDSPYNEQFF. CDR3 sequence (DNA): TGTGCCAGAAGCTTGTGTGACTCGCCATACAATGAGCAGTTCTTC.

The chain uses TRBV12-3 or TRBV12-4 and TRBJ1-3; a weak D match, TRBD1 (5 bases). Trimming took off 3 bases at V and 2 bases at J, with 5 bases between the two ends. This CDR3 contains 13 residues. CDR3 region: CASSFRAGNTIYF. The CDR3 DNA reads TGTGCCAGCAGTTTCAGGGCTGGAAACACCATATATTTT.

The CDR3 region has the DNA TGTGCCAGCATCGGGACTGGGTACGAGCAGTACTTC. Translation: CASIGTGYEQYF. The chain joins TRBV11-2 to TRBJ2-7; D possibly corresponds to TRBD2 (6 bases). The CDR3 covers 12 residues. Trimming stripped 7 bases from V and 4 bases from J, with 11 bases between. Germline lookup yields CDR1 SGHAT and CDR2 FQNNGV. Using reference TRBV11-2 and TRBJ2-7 for the parts outside the CDR3, the full variable domain is EAGVAQSPRYKIIEKRQSVAFWCNPISGHATLYWYQQILGQGPKLLIQFQNNGVVDDSQLPKDRFSAERLKGVDSTLKIQPAKLEDSAVYLCASIGTGYEQYFGPGTRLTVT.

The genes are TRBV18 and TRBJ1-5; 8 bases match TRBD1. The CDR3 is 16 amino acids. CDR1 is KGHSH, CDR2 LQKENI, per germline. J lost 0 bases, V lost 3 bases, and 4 bases had no gene match. The CDR3 protein is CASSPYRGNSNQPQHF. CDR3 sequence (DNA): TGTGCCAGCTCACCTTACAGGGGGAATAGCAATCAGCCCCAGCATTTT.

The CDR3 loop is CASSSGVGRELFF. CDR3 DNA sequence: TGTGCCAGCAGCTCAGGGGTGGGAAGGGAGCTGTTTTTT. This chain links TRBV7-7 with TRBJ2-2; D possibly corresponds to TRBD1 (6 bases). The CDR3 totals 13 residues. The germline V and J ends were trimmed by 4 bases and 9 bases, with 12 bases remaining between them. CDR1 is SSHAT and CDR2 is FNYEAQ in the germline V gene (reference sequence).

The CDR3 nucleotides read TGTGCCACCAGTGGCACACAGGAAAGCAATCAGCCCCAGCATTTT. Protein sequence: CATSGTQESNQPQHF. The chain joins TRBV24-1 to TRBJ1-5; tentative D call: TRBD1 (5 bases). The CDR3 has 15 amino acids. Trimming pared 5 bases from V and 1 base from J, leaving 11 bases between. Germline CDR1 and CDR2: KGHDR and SFDVKD.

This chain joins TRBV19 and TRBJ2-1, with D perhaps matching TRBD2 (6 bases). Trimming removed 5 bases at V and 10 bases at J, with 9 bases between. The CDR3 runs to 11 residues. Germline CDR1 is LNHDA and CDR2 is SQIVND (reference sequence). The CDR3 coding sequence is TGTGCCAGTAGTTTCCGGGGGGAGCAGTTCTTC. It codes for CASSFRGEQFF.

The CDR3, as DNA: TGCGCCAGCAGGAGCGAGCAGACAGCCTACGAGCAGTACTTC. Protein product: CASRSEQTAYEQYF. The chain recombines TRBV5-1 with TRBJ2-7, with D maybe TRBD1 (5 bases). The CDR3 contains 14 residues. Trimming cost V 5 bases and J 2 bases, with 14 bases left between them. CDR1 SGHRS and CDR2 YFSETQ come from the germline V gene.

This clone came up once. The genes are TRBV5-8 and TRBJ1-6; 7 bases are shared with TRBD1. CDR1 SGHTS and CDR2 YDEGEE come from the germline V gene. With 3 bases clipped from V and 5 bases from J, the junction kept 11 bases outside the gene matches. CDR3 length equals 17 residues. The CDR3 DNA reads TGTGCCAGCAGCTGGGGATTCTTAGGGGGCGATAATTCACCCCTCCACTTT. Protein sequence: CASSWGFLGGDNSPLHF.